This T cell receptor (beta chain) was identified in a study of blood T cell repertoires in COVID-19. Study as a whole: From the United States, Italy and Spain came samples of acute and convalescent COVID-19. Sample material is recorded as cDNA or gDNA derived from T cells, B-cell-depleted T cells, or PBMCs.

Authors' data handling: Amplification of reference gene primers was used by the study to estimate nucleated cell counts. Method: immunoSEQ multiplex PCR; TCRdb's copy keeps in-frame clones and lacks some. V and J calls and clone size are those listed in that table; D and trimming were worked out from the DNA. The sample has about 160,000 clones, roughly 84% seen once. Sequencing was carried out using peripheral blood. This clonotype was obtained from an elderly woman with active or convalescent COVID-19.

CDR3 DNA: TGTGCCAGCAGCACTATGGCCTACGAGCAGTACTTC. Translation gives CASSTMAYEQYF. The chain uses TRBV5-6 and TRBJ2-7; D remains ambiguous. V shed 4 bases and J shed 2 bases, with 7 bases lying between them. Germline CDR1 and CDR2: SGHDT and YYEEEE. This CDR3 is built from 12 residues.